This T cell receptor beta chain came from a study of Graves' ophthalmopathy and Graves' hyperthyroidism. Study-wide points: Built on 13 signatures, a model told ophthalmopathy apart from stable hyperthyroidism with over 85% sensitivity and under 83% specificity.

Researchers took RNA transcripts and amplified TCR beta CDR3 regions from them. The first-round RT-PCR employed HTBI primers together with the Qiagen OneStep RT-PCR kit. A multiplex PCR was then performed as the second round. TCRdb recomputed calls from the multiplex PCR reads with MiXCR, one row per CDR3 protein. Of about 160,000 distinct CDR3 sequences in the sample, around 40% were seen once. Excluded were patients with other autoimmune diseases, uncontrolled infections, pregnancy or lactation. PBMCs came from 10 ml of fresh peripheral blood. A remark on this clonotype: Antigen specificity is unknown.

The CDR3 has 14 amino acids. CDR1 and CDR2 from the germline V gene are SGHTA and FQGNSA. The V end was cut by 5 bases, the J end by 1 base, with 11 bases between. Specimen: peripheral blood. The V gene is TRBV7-2, the J gene TRBJ1-1, with D perhaps matching TRBD1 (6 bases). The clonotype was recovered from a man aged 25-45 years with Graves' ophthalmopathy. The CDR3 DNA follows: TGTGCCAGCAGCCTCACAGGGAAGAACACTGAAGCTTTCTTT. This sequence encodes CASSLTGKNTEAFF.